This T cell receptor beta chain was sequenced during a study of blood T cell repertoires in COVID-19. As handled by the study authors: Amplification of reference gene primers was used by the study to estimate nucleated cell counts. Method: immunoSEQ multiplex PCR; TCRdb's copy keeps in-frame clones and lacks some. V and J calls and clone size come straight from that table; D and trimming were deduced from the DNA. Of about 150,000 clones in the sample, about four fifths were seen once. Between the trimmed V and J ends, which lost 4 bases and 4 bases, there was a span of 19 bases. The CDR3 has 16 residues. CDR1 and CDR2 (germline): LNHDA, SQIVND (reference sequence).

V and J are TRBV19 and TRBJ1-2; D is unclear. The receptor's source is a man in his 70s with acute or convalescent COVID-19. Sequenced sample: peripheral blood. Here the CDR3 DNA reads TGTGCCAGTAGTACCCCCGAGGGCGCCGTGGGCTATGGCTACACCTTC. Translating it yields CASSTPEGAVGYGYTF.